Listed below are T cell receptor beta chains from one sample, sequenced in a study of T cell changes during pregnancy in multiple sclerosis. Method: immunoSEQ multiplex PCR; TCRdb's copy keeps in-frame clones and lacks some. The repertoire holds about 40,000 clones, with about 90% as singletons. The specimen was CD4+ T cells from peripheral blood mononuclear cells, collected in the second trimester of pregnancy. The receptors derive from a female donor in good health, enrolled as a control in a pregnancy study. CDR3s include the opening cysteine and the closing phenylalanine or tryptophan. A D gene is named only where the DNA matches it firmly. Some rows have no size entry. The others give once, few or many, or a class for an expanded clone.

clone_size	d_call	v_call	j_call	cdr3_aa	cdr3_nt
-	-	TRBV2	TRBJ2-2	CASRASSGELFF	TGTGCCAGCAGGGCTAGTTCCGGGGAGCTGTTTTTT
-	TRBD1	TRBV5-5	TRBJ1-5	CASSLAGGLNQPQHF	TGTGCCAGCAGCTTGGCAGGGGGCTTGAATCAGCCCCAGCATTTT
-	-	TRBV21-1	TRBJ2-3	CASSKATKTSGVTDTQYF	TGTGCCAGCAGCAAAGCGACCAAGACTAGCGGAGTCACAGATACGCAGTATTTT
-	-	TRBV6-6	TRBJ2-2	CASSYWSGSGELFF	TGTGCCAGCAGTTACTGGAGCGGGTCCGGGGAGCTGTTTTTT
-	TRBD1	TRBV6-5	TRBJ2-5	CASRPDRRETQYF	TGTGCCAGCAGACCGGACAGGCGGGAGACCCAGTACTTC
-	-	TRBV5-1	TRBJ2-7	CASSLGQVVYEQYF	TGCGCCAGCAGCTTAGGTCAGGTTGTCTACGAGCAGTACTTC
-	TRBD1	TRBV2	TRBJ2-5	CASARDSQETQYF	TGTGCCAGCGCCCGGGACAGTCAAGAGACCCAGTACTTC
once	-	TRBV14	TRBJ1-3	CASSQSGYTIYF	TGTGCCAGCAGCCAATCAGGGTACACCATATATTTT
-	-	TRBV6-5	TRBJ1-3	CASSYGRLRAGNTIYF	TGTGCCAGCAGTTATGGTAGACTAAGAGCCGGAAACACCATATATTTT
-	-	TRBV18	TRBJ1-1	CASSPRMGWGDTEAFF	TGTGCCAGCTCACCCAGAATGGGGTGGGGGGACACTGAAGCTTTCTTT
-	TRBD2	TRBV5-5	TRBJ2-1	CASSFWLAGGVMNEQFF	TGTGCCAGCAGCTTCTGGCTAGCGGGGGGGGTAATGAATGAGCAGTTCTTC
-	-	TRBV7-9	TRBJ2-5	CASSPAERVTQYF	TGTGCCAGCAGCCCCGCCGAGCGAGTGACCCAGTACTTC
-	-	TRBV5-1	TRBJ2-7	CASSLVVSTYEQYF	TGCGCCAGCAGCTTGGTGGTGTCCACATACGAGCAGTACTTC
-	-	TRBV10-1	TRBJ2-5	CASSESRAIAAQYF	TGCGCCAGCAGTGAGTCTAGAGCCATAGCGGCCCAGTACTTC
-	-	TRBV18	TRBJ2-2	CASSPPMTGELFF	TGTGCCAGCTCACCACCCATGACCGGGGAGCTGTTTTTT
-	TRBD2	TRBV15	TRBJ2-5	CATSRGGTSGGRGQETQYF	TGTGCCACCAGCAGGGGAGGAACGAGCGGCGGGAGAGGGCAAGAGACCCAGTACTTC
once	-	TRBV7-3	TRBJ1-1	CASSLTAGQNTEAFF	TGTGCCAGCAGCTTAACGGCAGGGCAGAACACTGAAGCTTTCTTT
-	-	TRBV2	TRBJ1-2	CASGLGGLGYGYTF	TGTGCCAGTGGCCTAGGGGGTCTTGGGTATGGCTACACCTTC
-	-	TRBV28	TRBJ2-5	CASSPNQETQYF	TGTGCCAGCAGCCCCAACCAAGAGACCCAGTACTTC
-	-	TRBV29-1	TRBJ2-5	CSVTGGLRWETQYF	TGCAGCGTTACGGGGGGCCTCAGATGGGAGACCCAGTACTTC
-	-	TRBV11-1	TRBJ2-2	CASSLQGNTGELFF	TGTGCCAGCAGCTTACAGGGGAACACCGGGGAGCTGTTTTTT
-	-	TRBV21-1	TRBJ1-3	CASSNEGGQGAYGNTIYF	TGTGCCAGCAGCAACGAGGGGGGACAGGGGGCGTATGGAAACACCATATATTTT
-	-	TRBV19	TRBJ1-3	CASSIPGAGNTIYF	TGTGCCAGTAGTATTCCAGGGGCCGGAAACACCATATATTTT
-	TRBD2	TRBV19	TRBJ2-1	CASSDRTSYIYEQFF	TGTGCCAGTAGCGACCGGACTAGCTACATCTATGAGCAGTTCTTC
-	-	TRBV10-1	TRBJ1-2	CASSPDMNYGYTF	TGCGCCAGCAGCCCAGACATGAACTATGGCTACACCTTC
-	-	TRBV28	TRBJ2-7	CASSLTGTLGYEQYF	TGTGCCAGCAGTTTGACCGGGACACTCGGGTACGAGCAGTACTTC
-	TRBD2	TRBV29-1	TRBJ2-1	CSVLAGGTNEQFF	TGCAGCGTTCTGGCGGGGGGAACCAATGAGCAGTTCTTC
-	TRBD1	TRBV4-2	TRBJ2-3	CASSQGGQVTDTQYF	TGTGCCAGCAGCCAAGGGGGACAGGTGACAGATACGCAGTATTTT
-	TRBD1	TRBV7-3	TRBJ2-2	CASSSPGTGGTGELFF	TGTGCCAGCAGCTCTCCGGGCACAGGGGGTACCGGGGAGCTGTTTTTT
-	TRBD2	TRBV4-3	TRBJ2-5	CASSPGRTSGQETQYF	TGCGCCAGCAGCCCCGGGAGGACTAGCGGGCAAGAGACCCAGTACTTC
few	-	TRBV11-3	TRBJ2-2	CASSYRVGELFF	TGTGCCAGCAGTTACAGGGTCGGGGAGCTGTTTTTT
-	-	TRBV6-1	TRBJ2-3	CASSERSSTDTQYF	TGTGCCAGCAGTGAAAGGAGCAGCACAGATACGCAGTATTTT
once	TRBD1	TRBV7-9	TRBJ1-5	CASSLGSGQGNQPQHF	TGTGCCAGCAGCTTAGGATCAGGACAGGGCAATCAGCCCCAGCATTTT
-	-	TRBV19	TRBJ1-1	CASIRRGNTEAFF	TGTGCCAGTATCCGGAGGGGTAACACTGAAGCTTTCTTT
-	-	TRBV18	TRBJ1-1	CASSESQGMNTEAFF	TGTGCCAGCTCCGAGTCCCAGGGAATGAACACTGAAGCTTTCTTT
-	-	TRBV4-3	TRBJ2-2	CASSQGLQGWSGELFF	TGCGCCAGCAGCCAAGGGCTCCAGGGGTGGAGTGGGGAGCTGTTTTTT
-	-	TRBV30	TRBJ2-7	CAWSVSPQEQYF	TGTGCCTGGAGTGTTTCGCCGCAGGAGCAGTACTTC
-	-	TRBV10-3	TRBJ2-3	CAISESGARTDTQYF	TGTGCCATCAGTGAGTCGGGGGCGAGAACAGATACGCAGTATTTT
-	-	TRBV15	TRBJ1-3	CATSKGKGRGHTIYF	TGTGCCACCAGCAAAGGAAAGGGGCGCGGACACACCATATATTTT
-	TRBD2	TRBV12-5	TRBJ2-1	CASGPSSGPVNEQFF	TGTGCTAGTGGCCCCTCTAGCGGGCCTGTCAATGAGCAGTTCTTC
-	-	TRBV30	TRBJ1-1	CAWFSRDPCTEAFF	TGTGCCTGGTTTTCCAGGGATCCCTGCACTGAGGCTTTCTTT
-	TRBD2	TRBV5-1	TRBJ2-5	CASSSGLAGGDQETQYF	TGCGCCAGCAGCTCGGGACTAGCGGGGGGGGACCAAGAGACCCAGTACTTC
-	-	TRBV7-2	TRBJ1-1	CASSGQPMNTEAFF	TGTGCCAGCAGCGGACAGCCAATGAACACTGAAGCTTTCTTT
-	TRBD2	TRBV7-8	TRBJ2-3	CASTSGGKLAGGRDTQYF	TGTGCCAGCACATCGGGCGGGAAGCTAGCGGGGGGTAGGGATACGCAGTATTTT
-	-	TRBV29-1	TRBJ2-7	CSVLRDYEQYF	TGCAGCGTTCTCAGGGACTACGAGCAGTACTTC
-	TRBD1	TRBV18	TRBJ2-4	CASSIGTGFDIQYF	TGTGCCAGCTCCATAGGGACAGGGTTCGACATTCAGTACTTC
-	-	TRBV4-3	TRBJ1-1	CASSQDNREIGNPEAFF	TGCGCCAGCAGCCAAGATAATAGGGAGATAGGGAACCCTGAAGCTTTCTTT
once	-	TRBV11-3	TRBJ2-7	CASSPQGNSGEQYF	TGTGCCAGCAGCCCCCAGGGGAATTCGGGCGAGCAGTACTTC
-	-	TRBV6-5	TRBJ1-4	CASSLVRYHVKLFF	TGTGCCAGCAGTTTGGTCCGGTATCATGTAAAACTGTTTTTT
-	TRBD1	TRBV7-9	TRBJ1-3	CASSARWTGVVGGNTIYF	TGTGCCAGCAGTGCTCGGTGGACAGGGGTGGTCGGTGGAAACACCATATATTTT